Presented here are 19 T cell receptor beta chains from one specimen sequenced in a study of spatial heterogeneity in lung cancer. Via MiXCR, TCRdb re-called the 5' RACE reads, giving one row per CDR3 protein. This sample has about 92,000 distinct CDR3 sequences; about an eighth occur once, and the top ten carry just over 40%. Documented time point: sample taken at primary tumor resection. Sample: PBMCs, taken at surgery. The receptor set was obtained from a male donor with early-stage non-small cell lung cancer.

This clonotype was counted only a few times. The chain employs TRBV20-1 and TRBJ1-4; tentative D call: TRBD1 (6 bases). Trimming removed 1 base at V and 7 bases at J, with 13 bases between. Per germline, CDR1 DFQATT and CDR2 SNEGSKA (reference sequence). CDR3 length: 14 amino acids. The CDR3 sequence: CSARAGRGGEKLFF. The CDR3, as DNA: TGCAGTGCTAGAGCTGGCAGGGGAGGTGAAAAACTGTTTTTT.

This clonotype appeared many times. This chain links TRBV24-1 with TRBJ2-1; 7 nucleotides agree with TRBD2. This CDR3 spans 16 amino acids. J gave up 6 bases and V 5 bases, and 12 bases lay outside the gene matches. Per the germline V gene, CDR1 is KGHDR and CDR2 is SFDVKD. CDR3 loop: CATSGLSGINSNEQFF. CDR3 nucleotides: TGTGCCACCAGTGGACTAAGCGGGATAAACAGCAATGAGCAGTTCTTC.

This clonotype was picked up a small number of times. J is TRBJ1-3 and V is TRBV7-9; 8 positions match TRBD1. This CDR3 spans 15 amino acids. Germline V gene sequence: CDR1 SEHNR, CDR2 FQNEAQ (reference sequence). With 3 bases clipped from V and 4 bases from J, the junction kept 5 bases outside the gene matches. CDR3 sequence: CASSFDQGAGNTIYF. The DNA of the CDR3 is TGTGCCAGCAGCTTTGATCAGGGGGCGGGAAACACCATATATTTT. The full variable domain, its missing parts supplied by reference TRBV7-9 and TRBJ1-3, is DTGVSQNPRHKITKRGQNVTFRCDPISEHNRLYWYRQTLGQGPEFLTYFQNEAQLEKSRLLSDRFSAERPKGSFSTLEIQRTEQGDSAMYLCASSFDQGAGNTIYFGEGSWLTVV.

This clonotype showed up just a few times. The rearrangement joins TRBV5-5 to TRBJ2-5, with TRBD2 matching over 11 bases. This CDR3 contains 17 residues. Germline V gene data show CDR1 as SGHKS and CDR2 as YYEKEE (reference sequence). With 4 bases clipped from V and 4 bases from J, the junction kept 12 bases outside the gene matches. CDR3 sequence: CASSTIVAGGLGETQYF. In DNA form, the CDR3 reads TGTGCCAGCAGCACAATCGTAGCGGGAGGGCTTGGAGAGACCCAGTACTTC.

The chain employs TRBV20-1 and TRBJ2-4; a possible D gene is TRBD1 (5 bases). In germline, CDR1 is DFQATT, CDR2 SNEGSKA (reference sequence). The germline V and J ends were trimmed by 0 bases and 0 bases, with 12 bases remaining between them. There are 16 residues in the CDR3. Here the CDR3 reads CSARESMGLAKNIQYF. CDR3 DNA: TGCAGTGCTAGAGAATCGATGGGGCTAGCCAAAAACATTCAGTACTTC.

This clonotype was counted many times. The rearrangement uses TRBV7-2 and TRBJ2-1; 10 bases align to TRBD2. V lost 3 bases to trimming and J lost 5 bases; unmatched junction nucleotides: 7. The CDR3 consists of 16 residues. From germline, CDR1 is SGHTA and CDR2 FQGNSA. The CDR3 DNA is TGTGCCAGCAGCTTCAGCGGGGGGGCCGGCCACAATGAGCAGTTCTTC. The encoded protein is CASSFSGGAGHNEQFF. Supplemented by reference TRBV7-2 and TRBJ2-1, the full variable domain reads GAGVSQSPSNKVTEKGKDVELRCDPISGHTALYWYRQSLGQGLEFLIYFQGNSAPDKSGLPSDRFSAERTGGSVSTLTIQRTQQEDSAVYLCASSFSGGAGHNEQFFGPGTRLTVL.

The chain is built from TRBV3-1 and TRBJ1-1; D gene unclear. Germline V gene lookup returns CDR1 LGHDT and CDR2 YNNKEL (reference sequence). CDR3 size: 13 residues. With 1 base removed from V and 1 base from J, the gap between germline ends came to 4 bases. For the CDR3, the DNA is TGTGCCAGCAGCCAAGTCCCGAACACTGAAGCTTTCTTT. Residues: CASSQVPNTEAFF. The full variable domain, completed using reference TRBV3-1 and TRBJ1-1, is DTAVSQTPKYLVTQMGNDKSIKCEQNLGHDTMYWYKQDSKKFLKIMFSYNNKELIINETVPNRFSPKSPDKAHLNLHINSLELGDSAVYFCASSQVPNTEAFFGQGTRLTVV.

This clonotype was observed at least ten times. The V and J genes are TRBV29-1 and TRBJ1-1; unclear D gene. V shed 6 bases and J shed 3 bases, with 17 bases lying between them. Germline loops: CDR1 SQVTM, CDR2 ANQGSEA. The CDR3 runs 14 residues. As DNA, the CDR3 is TGCAGCGTGGAGTTGAGGAAGGCAGACACTGAAGCTTTCTTT. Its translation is CSVELRKADTEAFF.

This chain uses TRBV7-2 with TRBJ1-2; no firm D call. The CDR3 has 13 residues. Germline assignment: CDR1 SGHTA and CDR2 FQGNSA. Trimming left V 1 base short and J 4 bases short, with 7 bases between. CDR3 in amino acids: CASSLVSPYGYTF. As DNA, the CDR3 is TGTGCCAGCAGCTTAGTCTCGCCCTATGGCTACACCTTC.

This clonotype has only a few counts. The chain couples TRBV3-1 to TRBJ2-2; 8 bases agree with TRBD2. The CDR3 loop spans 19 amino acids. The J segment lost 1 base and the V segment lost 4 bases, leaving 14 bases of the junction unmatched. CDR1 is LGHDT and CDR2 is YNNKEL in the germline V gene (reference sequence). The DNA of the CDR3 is TGTGCCAGCAGCCCTCAGCCTCGAACCGGGACTAGGAACACCGGGGAGCTGTTTTTT. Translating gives CASSPQPRTGTRNTGELFF.

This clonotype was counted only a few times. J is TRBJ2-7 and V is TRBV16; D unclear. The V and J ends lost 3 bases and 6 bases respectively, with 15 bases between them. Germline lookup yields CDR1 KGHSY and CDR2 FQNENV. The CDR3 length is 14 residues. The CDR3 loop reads CASSHVGVGREQYF. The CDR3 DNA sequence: TGTGCCAGCAGCCATGTAGGCGTCGGGCGCGAGCAGTACTTC.

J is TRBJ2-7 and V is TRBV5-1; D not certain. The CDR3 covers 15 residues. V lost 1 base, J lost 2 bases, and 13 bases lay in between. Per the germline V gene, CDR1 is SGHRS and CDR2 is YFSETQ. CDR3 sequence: CASSLSSFRAYEQYF. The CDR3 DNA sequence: TGCGCCAGCAGCTTGTCTTCTTTTAGGGCCTACGAGCAGTACTTC.

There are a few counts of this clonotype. CDR3 residues: CASSPKQLSTDTQYF. The CDR3 DNA reads as TGTGCCAGCTCACCAAAACAGCTGAGCACAGATACGCAGTATTTT. The rearrangement joins TRBV18 to TRBJ2-3; D not resolved. Trimming left V 2 bases short and J 0 bases short, with 9 bases between. This CDR3 region has 15 residues. Looked up from germline, CDR1 is KGHSH and CDR2 is LQKENI.

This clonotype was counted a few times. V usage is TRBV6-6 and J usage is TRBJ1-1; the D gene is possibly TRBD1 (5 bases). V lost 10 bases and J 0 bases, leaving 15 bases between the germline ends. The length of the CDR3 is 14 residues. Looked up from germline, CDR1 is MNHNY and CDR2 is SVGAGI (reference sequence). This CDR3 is CATLPGGLNTEAFF. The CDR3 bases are TGTGCCACCCTACCCGGGGGACTGAACACTGAAGCTTTCTTT.

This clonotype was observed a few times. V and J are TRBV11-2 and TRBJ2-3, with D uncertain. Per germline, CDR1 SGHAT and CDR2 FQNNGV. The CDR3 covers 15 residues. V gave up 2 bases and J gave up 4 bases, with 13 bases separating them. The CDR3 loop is CASSLPHPRPDTQYF. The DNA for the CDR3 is TGTGCCAGCAGCTTACCCCATCCCAGGCCAGATACGCAGTATTTT.

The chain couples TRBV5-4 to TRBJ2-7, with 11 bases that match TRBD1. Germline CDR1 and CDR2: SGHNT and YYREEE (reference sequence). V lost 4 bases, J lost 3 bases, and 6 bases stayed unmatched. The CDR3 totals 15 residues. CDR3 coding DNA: TGTGCCAGCAGCCCTAGGACAGGGGGCAACTACGAGCAGTACTTC. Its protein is CASSPRTGGNYEQYF. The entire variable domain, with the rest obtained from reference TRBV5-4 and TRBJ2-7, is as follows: ETGVTQSPTHLIKTRGQQVTLRCSSQSGHNTVSWYQQALGQGPQFIFQYYREEENGRGNFPPRFSGLQFPNYSSELNVNALELDDSALYLCASSPRTGGNYEQYFGPGTRLTVT.

CDR3 in amino acids: CASSEYGNSYTDTQYF. The CDR3 coding sequence is TGTGCCAGCAGTGAATATGGGAACAGCTACACAGATACGCAGTATTTT. The chain combines TRBV25-1 with TRBJ2-3, with D unresolved. CDR3 length equals 16 residues. The germline gives CDR1 MGHDK, CDR2 SYGVNS. V lost 0 bases, J lost 2 bases, and 12 bases lay in between.

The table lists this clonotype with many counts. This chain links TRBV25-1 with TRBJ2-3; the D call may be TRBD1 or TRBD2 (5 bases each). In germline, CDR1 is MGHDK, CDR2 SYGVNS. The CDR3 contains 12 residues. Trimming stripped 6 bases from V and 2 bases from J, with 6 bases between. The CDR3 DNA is TGTGCCAGCAGGGGGGACACAGATACGCAGTATTTT. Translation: CASRGDTDTQYF.

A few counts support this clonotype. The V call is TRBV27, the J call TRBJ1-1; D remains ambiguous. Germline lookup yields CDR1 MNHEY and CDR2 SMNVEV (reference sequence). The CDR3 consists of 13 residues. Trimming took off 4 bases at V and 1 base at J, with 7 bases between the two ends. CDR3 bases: TGTGCCAGCAGTTCCCTCGGGAACACTGAAGCTTTCTTT. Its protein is CASSSLGNTEAFF.